The next 24 T cell receptor beta chains were all read from a single sample in a study of T-cell memory formation after mild COVID-19. One entry per CDR3 protein results from TCRdb running MiXCR on the 5' RACE reads. This repertoire shows around 90,000 distinct CDR3 sequences, approximately 16% found once; its top ten account for approximately 40%. The material sequenced was PBMCs or a T cell subset sorted from them (not recorded which). These receptors originate from a man in his late teens or twenties who had mild COVID-19 (a few samples of this study predate the infection). Cell type and time point are not known.

This clonotype was counted between two and nine times. This chain joins TRBV9 and TRBJ2-7; maybe TRBD2 (6 bases). This CDR3 has 15 residues. Germline V gives CDR1 SGDLS, CDR2 YYNGEE. The V end was cut by 0 bases, the J end by 1 base, with 11 bases between. Here the CDR3 DNA reads TGTGCCAGCAGCGTAGAGTTAGCGGCTTCCTACGAGCAGTACGTC. Residues: CASSVELAASYEQYV.

This clonotype is termed medium-sized. V gene TRBV3-1 combines with J gene TRBJ2-5; D is possibly TRBD2 (6 bases). Looked up from germline, CDR1 is LGHDT and CDR2 is YNNKEL (reference sequence). Between the trimmed V and J ends, which lost 1 base and 2 bases, there was a span of 17 bases. The CDR3 totals 17 residues. For the CDR3, the DNA is TGTGCCAGCAGCCAAGTAGTGATAGCGGTGTCACAAGAGACCCAGTACTTC. Translation: CASSQVVIAVSQETQYF.

This clonotype occurred a few times. V usage is TRBV27 and J usage is TRBJ2-7; D not resolved. The CDR3 length is 15 residues. Looked up from germline, CDR1 is MNHEY and CDR2 is SMNVEV (reference sequence). V was clipped by 6 bases and J by 5 bases, with 20 bases between them. CDR3 in DNA: TGTGCCAGCAGCTCCACTCAGCGAAACGGTGACGAGCAGTACTTC. It translates to CASSSTQRNGDEQYF.

The V call is TRBV6-2 or TRBV6-3, the J call TRBJ1-5; D gene uncertain. V was cut by 0 bases and J by 1 base, with 13 bases left in between. This CDR3 has 17 amino acids. Germline V gene lookup returns CDR1 MNHEY and CDR2 SVGEGT. The CDR3 sequence is CASSYSIRAASNQPQHF. Written as DNA, the CDR3 is TGTGCCAGCAGTTACTCGATCCGGGCAGCGAGCAATCAGCCCCAGCATTTT.

V is TRBV12-3 or TRBV12-4 and J is TRBJ2-1, with D perhaps TRBD2 (5 bases). V lost 1 base, J lost 8 bases, and 6 bases lay in between. The CDR3 covers 12 residues. This chain's CDR3 is CASSLEEDEQFF. The CDR3 bases are TGTGCCAGCAGTTTAGAGGAGGATGAGCAGTTCTTC.

This chain joins TRBV12-3 or TRBV12-4 and TRBJ2-7, with 9 bases matching TRBD1. The junction had 7 bases not matched to a gene; V was cut back by 6 bases and J by 7 bases. This CDR3 comprises 13 residues. The chain's CDR3 is CASRRDRAGEQYV. CDR3 DNA: TGTGCCAGCAGGCGGGACAGGGCGGGAGAGCAGTACGTC.

The rearrangement joins TRBV7-9 to TRBJ2-7, with D unclear. In germline, CDR1 is SEHNR, CDR2 FQNEAQ (reference sequence). CDR3 size: 13 residues. V shed 4 bases and J shed 4 bases, with 11 bases lying between them. CDR3 coding DNA: TGTGCCAGCAGCTCCGGACCCCGTTACGAGCAGTACGTC. This codes for CASSSGPRYEQYV.

This rearrangement joins TRBV6-2 or TRBV6-3 to TRBJ2-7, with D unresolved. V lost 5 bases, J lost 7 bases, and 18 bases lay in between. CDR3 length: 14 amino acids. The germline CDR1 and CDR2 sequences are MNHEY and SVGEGT. CDR3 DNA: TGTGCCAGCAGTCACCCGGAAGGGCCATGGGAGCAGTACTTC. This sequence encodes CASSHPEGPWEQYF.

The chain employs TRBV6-1 and TRBJ2-1; TRBD2 might be the D (6 bases). V lost 2 bases and J 8 bases, leaving 10 bases between the germline ends. Germline V CDR1 and CDR2: MNHNS, SASEGT. The length of the CDR3 is 13 residues. The CDR3 sequence is CASSERGIDEQFF. CDR3 bases: TGTGCCAGCAGTGAACGGGGGATCGATGAGCAGTTCTTC.

The V and J genes are TRBV7-3 and TRBJ2-5; TRBD2 is a possible D gene (6 bases). Germline V gene sequence: CDR1 SGHTA, CDR2 FQGTGA. Trimming left V 4 bases short and J 5 bases short, with 17 bases between. CDR3 size: 15 residues. CDR3 bases: TGTGCCAGCAGCTCAGACGGAGGGACTGGGGAGACCCAGTACTTC. Its translation: CASSSDGGTGETQYF.

The V and J genes are TRBV4-1 and TRBJ2-1; D gene ambiguous. V was trimmed by 0 bases and J by 1 base, leaving 7 bases between them. Germline V gene data show CDR1 as MGHRA and CDR2 as YSYEKL. The CDR3 covers 15 residues. For the CDR3, the DNA is TGCGCCAGCAGCCAAGATTGGGTTTCCTACAATGAGCAGTTCTTC. Protein: CASSQDWVSYNEQFF.

The chain employs TRBV4-1 and TRBJ1-1; tentative D call: TRBD1 (6 bases). CDR3 length: 15 residues. V was shortened by 1 base and J by 4 bases, with 13 bases between the two germline ends. Per germline, CDR1 MGHRA and CDR2 YSYEKL. The CDR3 region is CASSQGPQGGTEAFF. The CDR3, as DNA: TGCGCCAGCAGCCAAGGTCCACAGGGAGGCACTGAAGCTTTCTTT.

This clonotype has a handful of counts. The chain combines TRBV6-5 with TRBJ2-7, with D uncertain. V lost 6 bases and J lost 4, with 16 bases in between. CDR1 is MNHEY, CDR2 SVGAGI, per germline. The CDR3 covers 14 residues. DNA of the CDR3: TGTGCCAGCAGCCAACAAGCGATGGGGTACGAGCAGTACTTC. Translation: CASSQQAMGYEQYF.

This clonotype showed up many times. The V and J genes are TRBV6-5 and TRBJ2-3, with TRBD2 as a possible D gene (6 bases). Trimming cost V 2 bases and J 6 bases, with 15 bases left between them. The CDR3 loop spans 15 amino acids. Germline V gene sequence: CDR1 MNHEY, CDR2 SVGAGI. In nucleotides, the CDR3 is TGTGCCAGCAGTTACCAGGGACTCTTGCGGGATACGCAGTATTTT. Its protein product is CASSYQGLLRDTQYF.

This clonotype was seen more than once but under ten times. The chain is built from TRBV7-9 and TRBJ2-3, with D possibly TRBD2 on 6 matching bases. Germline V gene sequence: CDR1 SEHNR, CDR2 FQNEAQ (reference sequence). Between the trimmed V and J ends, which lost 0 bases and 1 base, there was a span of 8 bases. The CDR3 has 15 amino acids. In DNA, the CDR3 is TGTGCCAGCAGCTTAGCCGGGGAGGGCACAGATACGCAGTATTTT. It translates to CASSLAGEGTDTQYF.

The gene calls are TRBV7-9 and TRBJ1-1, with TRBD1 identical over 7 bases. Per the germline V gene, CDR1 is SEHNR and CDR2 is FQNEAQ (reference sequence). The CDR3 runs to 16 residues. V gave up 3 bases and J gave up 0 bases; unmatched junction bases: 7. CDR3 nucleotides: TGTGCCAGCAGCTTCGGGACAGAAATGATGAACACTGAAGCTTTCTTT. Its protein product is CASSFGTEMMNTEAFF.

This clonotype was recorded a few times. The V gene is TRBV7-9, the J gene TRBJ1-5, with TRBD1 matching 7 bases. V gave up 7 bases and J gave up 9 bases; unmatched junction bases: 3. The CDR3 has 11 amino acids. Germline CDR1 reads SEHNR; CDR2 reads FQNEAQ (reference sequence). CDR3 in DNA: TGTGCCAGCACCCCAGGGGGGCCCCAGCATTTT. Translation gives CASTPGGPQHF. The full variable domain, completed using reference TRBV7-9 and TRBJ1-5, is DTGVSQNPRHKITKRGQNVTFRCDPISEHNRLYWYRQTLGQGPEFLTYFQNEAQLEKSRLLSDRFSAERPKGSFSTLEIQRTEQGDSAMYLCASTPGGPQHFGDGTRLSIL.

V usage is TRBV20-1 and J usage is TRBJ2-2; D unclear. This CDR3 is 13 amino acids long. Trimming left V 3 bases short and J 1 base short, with 6 bases between. The V gene's germline CDR1 is DFQATT and CDR2 SNEGSKA (reference sequence). The CDR3 spells CSASEVNTGELFF. The DNA for the CDR3 is TGCAGTGCTAGTGAGGTGAACACCGGGGAGCTGTTTTTT.

This clonotype appeared many times. This chain connects TRBV12-5 to TRBJ1-1; perhaps TRBD1 as D (6 bases). Looked up from germline, CDR1 is LGHNT and CDR2 is FRNRAP. V was shortened by 1 base and J by 1 base, with 13 bases between the two germline ends. CDR3 length: 16 amino acids. This chain's CDR3 is CASGLGWTAPNTEAFF. CDR3 DNA: TGTGCTAGTGGTTTGGGTTGGACAGCTCCGAACACTGAAGCTTTCTTT.

The V gene is TRBV4-1, the J gene TRBJ1-2; possibly TRBD1 for D (6 bases). The germline V and J ends were trimmed by 1 base and 2 bases, with 8 bases remaining between them. CDR3 size: 14 residues. Germline CDR1 is MGHRA and CDR2 is YSYEKL. The CDR3 DNA reads as TGCGCCAGCAGCCAAGTCGGACAGAACTATGGCTACACCTTC. The encoded protein is CASSQVGQNYGYTF.

This clonotype was seen a handful of times. This chain connects TRBV4-3 to TRBJ1-6; weak D call: TRBD1 (5 bases). The germline V gene has CDR1 LGHNA and CDR2 YSLEER. This CDR3 region has 17 residues. V shed 2 bases and J shed 0 bases, with 11 bases lying between them. This CDR3 reads CASSQRPGSSYNSPLHF. The CDR3 DNA reads TGCGCCAGCAGCCAACGCCCAGGGAGCTCCTATAATTCACCCCTCCACTTT.

This clonotype was detected only a few times. This sequence joins TRBV7-6 and TRBJ2-2; 8 bases line up with TRBD1. The CDR3 totals 16 residues. The germline V gene has CDR1 SGHVS and CDR2 FNYEAQ. V shed 5 bases and J 3 bases; nucleotides not matched to a gene: 8. In DNA, the CDR3 is TGTGCCAGCAGCCTCGACAGGGGTCAAGACACCGGGGAGCTGTTTTTT. This sequence encodes CASSLDRGQDTGELFF.

Note on this clonotype: This may be a read error, as it is one base from a much larger clone. The genes are TRBV6-5 and TRBJ1-2, with no clear D. This CDR3 spans 14 amino acids. Germline CDR1 MNHEY, CDR2 SVGAGI. The CDR3 nucleotides are TGTGCCGGCAGTTACTCGGCGGAGTTATCTGGCTACACCTTC. It specifies CAGSYSAELSGYTF.

The J gene is TRBJ2-1, the V gene TRBV4-1; either TRBD1 or TRBD2 may fit D (6 bases each). V gave up 1 base and J gave up 6 bases, with 19 bases separating them. CDR1 and CDR2 (germline): MGHRA, YSYEKL. The CDR3 covers 17 residues. CDR3 DNA sequence: TGCGCCAGCAGCCAAGGTGGGCTCGGGGGACAAGGCAATGAGCAGTTCTTC. Translation: CASSQGGLGGQGNEQFF.